A single sample is the source of the 15 T cell receptor beta chains below, sequenced in a study of OX40 agonist ivuxolimab in advanced cancers. TCRdb's copy holds only in-frame clones and misses some; the assay was immunoSEQ multiplex PCR. The sample lists about 12,000 clones, approximately 82% occurring once. Sequenced material: CD4+ or CD8+ T cells sorted from blood, taken in a trial of the OX40 agonist ivuxolimab. Source of these receptors: an adult with an advanced solid tumor such as melanoma, head and neck, liver or kidney cancer.

The rearrangement links TRBV7-9 to TRBJ2-1; 11 nucleotides match TRBD2. Germline CDR1 SEHNR, CDR2 FQNEAQ (reference sequence). Germline trimming cut 5 bases from V and 7 bases from J; bases unmatched to any gene: 4. There are 14 residues in the CDR3. CDR3 bases: TGTGCCAGCAGCCTCCGGACTAGCGGGAATGAGCAGTTCTTC. It codes for CASSLRTSGNEQFF. Based on the CDR3 plus reference TRBV7-9 and TRBJ2-1, the full variable domain is DTGVSQNPRHKITKRGQNVTFRCDPISEHNRLYWYRQTLGQGPEFLTYFQNEAQLEKSRLLSDRFSAERPKGSFSTLEIQRTEQGDSAMYLCASSLRTSGNEQFFGPGTRLTVL.

The chain has TRBV10-2 and TRBJ2-5, with 9 bases aligning to TRBD2. Germline CDR1 WSHSY, CDR2 SAAADI. The CDR3 consists of 14 residues. V lost 9 bases to trimming and J lost 2 bases; unmatched junction nucleotides: 7. The CDR3 DNA reads TGCGCCAGTTTTAGCGGGAGCTGGCAAGAGACCCAGTACTTC. Translating it yields CASFSGSWQETQYF.

In DNA, the CDR3 is TGTGCCAGCAGTGCAGAACTAGCGGGTGAACCTATACGGGGGACCCAGTACTTC. Encoded protein: CASSAELAGEPIRGTQYF. The genes are TRBV25-1 and TRBJ2-5; 9 positions match TRBD2. V dropped 4 bases and J dropped 7; count of bases not matched to a gene: 19. Germline V lookup: CDR1 MGHDK, CDR2 SYGVNS. This CDR3 comprises 18 residues.

V and J are TRBV7-9 and TRBJ1-1, with TRBD1 as a possible D gene (6 bases). V was clipped by 4 bases and J by 8 bases, with 8 bases between them. This CDR3 is 11 amino acids long. The germline V gene has CDR1 SEHNR and CDR2 FQNEAQ (reference sequence). Here the CDR3 reads CASSSGQEAFF. In DNA, the CDR3 is TGTGCCAGCAGCTCAGGACAGGAAGCTTTCTTT.

This clone has just a few counts. The genes are TRBV7-9 and TRBJ1-2, with TRBD1 as a possible D gene (6 bases). Trimming pared 5 bases from V and 4 bases from J, leaving 14 bases between. This CDR3 comprises 14 residues. From germline, CDR1 is SEHNR and CDR2 FQNEAQ (reference sequence). The CDR3 loop is CASSTSGASYGYTF. The CDR3 nucleotides read TGTGCCAGCAGCACTTCAGGGGCTAGCTATGGCTACACCTTC.

The chain couples TRBV14 to TRBJ1-1; D might be TRBD1 (6 bases). This CDR3 spans 14 amino acids. Germline V CDR1 and CDR2: SGHDN, FVKESK. V shed 0 bases and J shed 4 bases, with 9 bases lying between them. CDR3: CASSQDRGSTEAFF. CDR3 bases: TGTGCCAGCAGCCAAGACAGGGGAAGCACTGAAGCTTTCTTT.

The chain uses TRBV11-2 and TRBJ1-2; 9 bases match TRBD1. The germline CDR1 and CDR2 sequences are SGHAT and FQNNGV. The CDR3 is made up of 15 amino acids. V shed 1 base and J 7 bases; nucleotides not matched to a gene: 7. This CDR3 reads CASSLVVQGARGYTF. The CDR3, as DNA: TGTGCCAGCAGCTTAGTGGTACAGGGGGCGCGTGGCTACACCTTC.

This clone was counted between two and nine times. The gene calls are TRBV9 and TRBJ2-1; D perhaps matches TRBD2 (6 bases). Between the trimmed V and J ends, which lost 1 base and 2 bases, there was a span of 10 bases. Per germline, CDR1 SGDLS and CDR2 YYNGEE. The CDR3 runs to 15 residues. The CDR3 sequence: CASSVISGAYNEQFF. The CDR3 nucleotides read TGTGCCAGCAGCGTAATTAGCGGAGCCTACAATGAGCAGTTCTTC.

This clone was recorded a few times. The DNA of the CDR3 is TGTGCCAGTTCTAGCGGATTAGACGAGCAGTACTTC. It encodes CASSSGLDEQYF. The chain carries TRBV28 and TRBJ2-7; TRBD2 matches at 7 bases. The CDR3 contains 12 residues. Trimming removed 9 bases from V and 5 bases from J; junction bases left unmatched: 7. Germline CDR1 and CDR2: MDHEN and SYDVKM. Using reference TRBV28 and TRBJ2-7 for the parts outside the CDR3, the full variable domain is DVKVTQSSRYLVKRTGEKVFLECVQDMDHENMFWYRQDPGLGLRLIYFSYDVKMKEKGDIPEGYSVSREKKERFSLILESASTNQTSMYLCASSSGLDEQYFGPGTRLTVT.

Only one count was recorded for this clone. This rearrangement joins TRBV6-5 to TRBJ2-3; D possibly matches TRBD1 or TRBD2 (7 bases each). The V gene lost 6 bases and the J gene lost 4 bases, with 14 bases spanning the gap. The CDR3 spans 14 residues. Germline CDR1 MNHEY, CDR2 SVGAGI. CDR3 sequence (DNA): TGTGCCAGCAGCAGGGGGGGATTGTCAGATACGCAGTATTTT. The encoded protein is CASSRGGLSDTQYF.

This chain links TRBV11-2 with TRBJ2-1, with TRBD2 matching 7 bases. This CDR3 is 14 amino acids long. Germline CDR1 is SGHAT and CDR2 is FQNNGV. V lost 3 bases, J lost 3 bases, and 2 bases stayed unmatched. CDR3 protein: CASSFGTNYNEQFF. The CDR3 DNA follows: TGTGCCAGCAGCTTCGGGACTAACTACAATGAGCAGTTCTTC.

This chain joins TRBV7-2 and TRBJ2-3, with 11 bases identical to TRBD1. CDR1 is SGHTA, CDR2 FQGNSA, per germline. The CDR3 length is 15 residues. V lost 3 bases and J lost 5; bases outside the gene matches: 4. The chain's CDR3 is CASSLDRGRGDTQYF. The CDR3, as DNA: TGTGCCAGCAGCTTGGACAGGGGGCGTGGAGATACGCAGTATTTT.

The chain combines TRBV18 with TRBJ2-3; 10 bases map to TRBD1. This CDR3 spans 15 amino acids. Trimming removed 3 bases from V and 4 bases from J; junction bases left unmatched: 4. Germline CDR1 KGHSH, CDR2 LQKENI. This CDR3 is CASSPGQGIADTQYF. CDR3 in DNA: TGTGCCAGCTCACCGGGACAGGGGATCGCAGATACGCAGTATTTT.

The chain links TRBV7-6 to TRBJ2-7; TRBD2 aligns across 10 bases. This CDR3 has 15 amino acids. The V and J ends lost 5 bases and 2 bases, in that order; junction bases with no gene match: 6. CDR1 and CDR2 (germline): SGHVS, FNYEAQ. The CDR3: CASSTLAGGPYEQYF. In DNA, the CDR3 is TGTGCCAGCAGCACTTTAGCGGGGGGTCCCTACGAGCAGTACTTC.

This clone was picked up one time. The chain has TRBV2 and TRBJ1-1; unclear D gene. Germline V gives CDR1 SNHLY, CDR2 FYNNEI. Trimming took off 4 bases at V and 4 bases at J, with 7 bases between the two ends. This CDR3 comprises 12 residues. The CDR3 bases are TGTGCCAGCAGTGCGAGCCTCACTGAAGCTTTCTTT. Its protein product is CASSASLTEAFF.